The source of this T cell receptor beta chain is a study of radiotherapy plus CTLA-4 blockade in lung cancer. Across the study: Objective responses were documented in over 15% of patients, with disease control in about 29%.

Study results and limitations: TCR clones originating in tumors grew in number in blood after radiotherapy plus ipilimumab.

The repertoire was sequenced with immunoSEQ multiplex PCR; TCRdb's copy has only in-frame clones and lacks some. The sample includes tens of thousands of clones, less than 85% seen only once; the top ten take 16%. With regard to this clone: Its antigen remains unidentified.

The sequenced sample was peripheral blood, obtained from a patient treated with radiotherapy plus ipilimumab. This sequence originates from a human donor with non-small cell lung cancer who had a complete response to radiotherapy plus ipilimumab.

In DNA form, the CDR3 reads TGTGCCAGCAGCCTCGCGGTCGCTAATGAAAAACTGTTTTTT. Translating it yields CASSLAVANEKLFF. This chain joins TRBV14 and TRBJ1-4; D gene uncertain. In germline, CDR1 is SGHDN, CDR2 FVKESK. The V end was cut by 4 bases, the J end by 3 bases, with 9 bases between. The CDR3 loop spans 14 amino acids.